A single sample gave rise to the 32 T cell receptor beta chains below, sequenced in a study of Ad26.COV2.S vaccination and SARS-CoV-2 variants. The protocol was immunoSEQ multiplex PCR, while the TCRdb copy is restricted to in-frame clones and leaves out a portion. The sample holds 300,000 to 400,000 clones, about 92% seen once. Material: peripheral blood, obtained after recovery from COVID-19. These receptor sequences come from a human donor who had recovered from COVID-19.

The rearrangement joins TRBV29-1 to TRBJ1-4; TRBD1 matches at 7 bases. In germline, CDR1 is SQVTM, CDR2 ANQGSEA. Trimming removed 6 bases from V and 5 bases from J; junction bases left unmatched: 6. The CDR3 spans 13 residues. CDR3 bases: TGCAGCGTCGCCGGGACAGAAAATGAAAAACTGTTTTTT. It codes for CSVAGTENEKLFF.

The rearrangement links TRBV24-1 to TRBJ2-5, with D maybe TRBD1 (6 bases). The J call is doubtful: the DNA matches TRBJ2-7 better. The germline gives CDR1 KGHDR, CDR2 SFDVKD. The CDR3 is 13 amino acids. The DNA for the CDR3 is TGTGCCACCAGTGACACCCACAGGGTCGAGCAGTACTTC. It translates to CATSDTHRVEQYF.

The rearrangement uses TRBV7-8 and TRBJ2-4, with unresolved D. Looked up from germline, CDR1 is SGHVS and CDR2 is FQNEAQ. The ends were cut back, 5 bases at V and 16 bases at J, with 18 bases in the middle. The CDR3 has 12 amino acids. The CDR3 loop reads CASSGWTAGVYF. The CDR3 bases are TGTGCCAGCAGCGGATGGACGGCCGGAGTCTACTTC.

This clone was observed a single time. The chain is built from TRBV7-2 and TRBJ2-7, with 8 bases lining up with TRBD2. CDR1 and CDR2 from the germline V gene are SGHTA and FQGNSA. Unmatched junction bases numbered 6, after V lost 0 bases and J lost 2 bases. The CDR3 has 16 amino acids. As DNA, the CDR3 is TGTGCCAGCAGCTTAGCCTCGGGGGGGCCTCCCTACGAGCAGTACTTC. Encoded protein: CASSLASGGPPYEQYF.

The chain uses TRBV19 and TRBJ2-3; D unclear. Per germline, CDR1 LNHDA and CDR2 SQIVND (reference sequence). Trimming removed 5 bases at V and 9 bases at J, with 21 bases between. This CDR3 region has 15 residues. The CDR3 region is CASSYKLANLLTQYF. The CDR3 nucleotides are TGTGCCAGTAGTTATAAACTCGCTAACCTATTAACGCAGTATTTT.

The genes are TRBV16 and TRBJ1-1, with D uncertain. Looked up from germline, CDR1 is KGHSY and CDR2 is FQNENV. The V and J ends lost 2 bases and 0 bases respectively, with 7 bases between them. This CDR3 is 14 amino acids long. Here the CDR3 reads CASSQGRLNTEAFF. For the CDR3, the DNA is TGTGCCAGCAGCCAAGGCAGACTGAACACTGAAGCTTTCTTT.

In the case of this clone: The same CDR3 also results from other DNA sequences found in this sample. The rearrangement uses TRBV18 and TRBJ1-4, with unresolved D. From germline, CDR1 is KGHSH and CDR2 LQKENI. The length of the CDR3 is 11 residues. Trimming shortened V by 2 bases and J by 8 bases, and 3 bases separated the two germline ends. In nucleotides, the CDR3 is TGTGCCAGCTCACCAAAAGAAAAACTGTTTTTT. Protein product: CASSPKEKLFF.

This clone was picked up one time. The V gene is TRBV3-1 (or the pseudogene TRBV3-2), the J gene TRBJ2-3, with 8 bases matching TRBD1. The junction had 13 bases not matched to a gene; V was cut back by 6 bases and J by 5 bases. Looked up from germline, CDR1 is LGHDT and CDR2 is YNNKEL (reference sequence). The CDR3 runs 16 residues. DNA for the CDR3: TGTGCCAGCAGTAATCGGGACAGGCCAGACCGAGATACGCAGTATTTT. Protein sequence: CASSNRDRPDRDTQYF.

The CDR3 sequence: CASSLAPSGGYGEEQFF. In nucleotides, the CDR3 is TGTGCCAGCAGCTTAGCCCCTAGCGGGGGGTACGGAGAAGAGCAGTTCTTC. The chain carries TRBV7-2 and TRBJ2-1; 11 nucleotides line up with TRBD2. The CDR3 contains 17 residues. After removal of 0 bases from V and 10 bases from J, the junction contained 11 bases not matched to a gene. In germline, CDR1 is SGHTA, CDR2 FQGNSA.

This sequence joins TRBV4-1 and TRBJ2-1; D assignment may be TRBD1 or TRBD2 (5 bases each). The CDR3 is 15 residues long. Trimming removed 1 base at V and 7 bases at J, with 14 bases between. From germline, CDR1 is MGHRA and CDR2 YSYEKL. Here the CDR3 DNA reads TGCGCCAGCAGCCAAGTAGGTCTAGCAGGGAATGAGCAGTTCTTC. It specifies CASSQVGLAGNEQFF.

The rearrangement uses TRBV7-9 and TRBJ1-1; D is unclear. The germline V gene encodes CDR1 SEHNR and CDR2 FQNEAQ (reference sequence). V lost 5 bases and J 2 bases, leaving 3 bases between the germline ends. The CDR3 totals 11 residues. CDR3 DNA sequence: TGTGCCAGCAGCGCTAACACTGAAGCTTTCTTT. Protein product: CASSANTEAFF.

CDR3 nucleotide sequence: TGTGCCAGCAGCCAGTACTCCACCCAGCGGGGGGGCCTTGGGACCGGGGAGCTGTTTTTT. Translation gives CASSQYSTQRGGLGTGELFF. The rearrangement uses TRBV3-1 (or the pseudogene TRBV3-2) and TRBJ2-2, with 10 bases lining up with TRBD2. The CDR3 length is 20 residues. Per the germline V gene, CDR1 is LGHDT and CDR2 is YNNKEL (reference sequence). Trimming removed 3 bases from V and 5 bases from J; junction bases left unmatched: 18.

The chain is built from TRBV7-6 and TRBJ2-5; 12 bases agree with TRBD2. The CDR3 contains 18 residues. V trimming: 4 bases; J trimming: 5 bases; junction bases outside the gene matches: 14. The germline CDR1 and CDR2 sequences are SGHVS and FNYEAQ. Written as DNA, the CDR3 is TGTGCCAGCAGCTCAAACCCTAGCGGGGGGGCCGTTGGGGAGACCCAGTACTTC. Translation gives CASSSNPSGGAVGETQYF.

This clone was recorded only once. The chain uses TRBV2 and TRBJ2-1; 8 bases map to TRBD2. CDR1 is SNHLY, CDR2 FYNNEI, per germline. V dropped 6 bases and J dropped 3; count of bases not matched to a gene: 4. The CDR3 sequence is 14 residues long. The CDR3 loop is CASSGGAFYNEQFF. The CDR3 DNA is TGTGCCAGCAGCGGGGGGGCCTTCTACAATGAGCAGTTCTTC.

CDR3 DNA sequence: TGTGCCAGCAGTGGAACAGGGGGCCTGGGTAATAGCAATCAGCCCCAGCATTTT. As protein: CASSGTGGLGNSNQPQHF. This chain connects TRBV2 to TRBJ1-5; 9 bases align to TRBD1. Germline V gene lookup returns CDR1 SNHLY and CDR2 FYNNEI. V shed 4 bases and J 0 bases; nucleotides not matched to a gene: 10. The CDR3 length is 18 residues.

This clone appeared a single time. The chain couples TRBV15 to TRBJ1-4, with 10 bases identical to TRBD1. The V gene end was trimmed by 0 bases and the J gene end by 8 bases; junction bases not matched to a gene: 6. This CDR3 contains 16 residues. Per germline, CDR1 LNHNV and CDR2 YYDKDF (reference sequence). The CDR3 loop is CATSRDLDRGREKLFF. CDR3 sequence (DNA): TGTGCCACCAGCAGAGATCTGGACAGGGGGAGAGAAAAACTGTTTTTT.

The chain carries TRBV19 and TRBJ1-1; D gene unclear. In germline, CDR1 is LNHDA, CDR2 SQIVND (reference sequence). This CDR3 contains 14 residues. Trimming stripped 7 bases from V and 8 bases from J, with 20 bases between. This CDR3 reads CASMGIGSSDEAFF. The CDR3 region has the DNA TGTGCCAGTATGGGCATCGGGTCCTCCGACGAAGCTTTCTTT. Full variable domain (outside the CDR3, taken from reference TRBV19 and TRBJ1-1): DGGITQSPKYLFRKEGQNVTLSCEQNLNHDAMYWYRQDPGQGLRLIYYSQIVNDFQKGDIAEGYSVSREKKESFPLTVTSAQKNPTAFYLCASMGIGSSDEAFFGQGTRLTVV.

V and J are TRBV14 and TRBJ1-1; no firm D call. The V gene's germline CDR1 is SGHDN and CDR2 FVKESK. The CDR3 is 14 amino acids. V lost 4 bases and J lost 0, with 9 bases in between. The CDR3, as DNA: TGTGCCAGCAGCCGGCACCTTATGAACACTGAAGCTTTCTTT. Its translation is CASSRHLMNTEAFF.

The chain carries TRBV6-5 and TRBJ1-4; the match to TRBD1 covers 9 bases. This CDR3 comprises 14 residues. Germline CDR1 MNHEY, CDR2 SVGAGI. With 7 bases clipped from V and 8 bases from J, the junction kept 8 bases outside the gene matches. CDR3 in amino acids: CASNPGTGYEKLFF. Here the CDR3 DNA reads TGTGCCAGCAATCCCGGGACAGGGTACGAAAAACTGTTTTTT.

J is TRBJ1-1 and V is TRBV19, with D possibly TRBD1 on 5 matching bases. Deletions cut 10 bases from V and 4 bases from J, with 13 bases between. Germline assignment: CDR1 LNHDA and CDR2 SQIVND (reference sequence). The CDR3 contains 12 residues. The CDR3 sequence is CATIRVGTEAFF. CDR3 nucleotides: TGTGCCACTATCAGGGTTGGCACTGAAGCTTTCTTT.

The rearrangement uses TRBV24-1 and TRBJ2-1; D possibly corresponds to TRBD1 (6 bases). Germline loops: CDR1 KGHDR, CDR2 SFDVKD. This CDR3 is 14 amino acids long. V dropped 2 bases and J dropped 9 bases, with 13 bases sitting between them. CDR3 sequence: CATSDSQGRGEQFF. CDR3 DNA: TGTGCCACCAGTGATTCACAGGGTCGCGGTGAGCAGTTCTTC.

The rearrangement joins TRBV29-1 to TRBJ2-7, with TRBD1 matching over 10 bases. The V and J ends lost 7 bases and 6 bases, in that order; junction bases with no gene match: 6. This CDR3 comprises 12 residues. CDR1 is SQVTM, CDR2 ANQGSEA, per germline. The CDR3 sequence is CSARTGGCEQYF. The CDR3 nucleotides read TGCAGCGCAAGGACAGGGGGGTGCGAGCAGTACTTC.

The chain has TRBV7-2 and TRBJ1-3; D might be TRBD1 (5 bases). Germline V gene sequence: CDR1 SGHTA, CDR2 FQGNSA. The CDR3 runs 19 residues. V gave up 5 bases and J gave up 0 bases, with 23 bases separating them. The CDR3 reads CASSPKTDFALSSGNTIYF. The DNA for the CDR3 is TGTGCCAGCAGCCCAAAGACAGACTTCGCCCTGAGCTCTGGAAACACCATATATTTT.

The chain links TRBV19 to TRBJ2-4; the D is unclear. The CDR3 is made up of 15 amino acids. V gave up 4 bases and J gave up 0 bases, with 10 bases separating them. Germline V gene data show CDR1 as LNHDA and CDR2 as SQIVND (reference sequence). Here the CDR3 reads CASSRGGVAKNIQYF. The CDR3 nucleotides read TGTGCCAGTAGTAGGGGTGGGGTAGCCAAAAACATTCAGTACTTC.

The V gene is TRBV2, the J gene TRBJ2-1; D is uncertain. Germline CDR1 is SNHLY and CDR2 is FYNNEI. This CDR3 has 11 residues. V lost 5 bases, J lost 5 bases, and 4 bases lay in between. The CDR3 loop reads CASSSNNEQFF. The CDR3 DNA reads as TGTGCCAGCAGTAGCAACAATGAGCAGTTCTTC.

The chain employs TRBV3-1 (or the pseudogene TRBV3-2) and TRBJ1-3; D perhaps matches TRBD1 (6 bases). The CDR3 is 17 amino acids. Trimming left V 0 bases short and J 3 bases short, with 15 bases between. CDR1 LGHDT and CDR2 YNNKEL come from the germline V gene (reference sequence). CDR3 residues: CASSQDGPGGFGNTIYF. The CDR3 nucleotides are TGTGCCAGCAGCCAAGATGGGCCGGGGGGCTTTGGAAACACCATATATTTT.

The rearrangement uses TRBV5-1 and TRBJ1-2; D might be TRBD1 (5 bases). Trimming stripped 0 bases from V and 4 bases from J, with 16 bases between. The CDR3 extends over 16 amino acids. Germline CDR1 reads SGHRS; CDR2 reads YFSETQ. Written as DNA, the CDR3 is TGCGCCAGCAGCTTGGGGCCCGGCAGGGAGGGCTATGGCTACACCTTC. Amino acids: CASSLGPGREGYGYTF.

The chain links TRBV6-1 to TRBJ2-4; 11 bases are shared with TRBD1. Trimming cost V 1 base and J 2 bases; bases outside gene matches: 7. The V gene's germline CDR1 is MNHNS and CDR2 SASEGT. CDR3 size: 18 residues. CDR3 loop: CASSEGGGTGGPKNIQYF. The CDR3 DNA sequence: TGTGCCAGCAGTGAAGGAGGGGGGACAGGGGGGCCCAAAAACATTCAGTACTTC.

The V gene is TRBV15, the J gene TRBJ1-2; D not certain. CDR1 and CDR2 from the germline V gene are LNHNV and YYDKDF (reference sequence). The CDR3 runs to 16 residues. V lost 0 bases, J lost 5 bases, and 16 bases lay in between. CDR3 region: CATSRDLGLSVYGYTF. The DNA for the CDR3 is TGTGCCACCAGCAGAGATCTAGGACTCTCCGTTTATGGCTACACCTTC.

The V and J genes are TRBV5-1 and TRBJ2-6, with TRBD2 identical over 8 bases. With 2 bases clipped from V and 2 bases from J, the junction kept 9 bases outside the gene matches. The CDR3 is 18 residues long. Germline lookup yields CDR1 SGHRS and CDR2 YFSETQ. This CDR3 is CASSFPGGVQAGANVLTF. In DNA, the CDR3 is TGCGCCAGCAGCTTCCCCGGGGGGGTCCAGGCTGGGGCCAACGTCCTGACTTTC.

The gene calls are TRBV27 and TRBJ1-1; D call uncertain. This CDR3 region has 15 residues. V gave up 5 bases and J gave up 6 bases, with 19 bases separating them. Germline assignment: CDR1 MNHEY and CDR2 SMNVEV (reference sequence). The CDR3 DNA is TGTGCCAGCAGTCACGCCAGAGGGATATACGCTGAAGCTTTCTTT. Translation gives CASSHARGIYAEAFF.

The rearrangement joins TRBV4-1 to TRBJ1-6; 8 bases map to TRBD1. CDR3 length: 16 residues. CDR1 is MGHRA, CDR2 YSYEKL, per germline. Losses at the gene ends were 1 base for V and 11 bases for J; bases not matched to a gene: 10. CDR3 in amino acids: CASSQGRQGPGTPLHF. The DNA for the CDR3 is TGCGCCAGCAGCCAAGGTAGACAGGGGCCGGGGACACCCCTCCACTTT.